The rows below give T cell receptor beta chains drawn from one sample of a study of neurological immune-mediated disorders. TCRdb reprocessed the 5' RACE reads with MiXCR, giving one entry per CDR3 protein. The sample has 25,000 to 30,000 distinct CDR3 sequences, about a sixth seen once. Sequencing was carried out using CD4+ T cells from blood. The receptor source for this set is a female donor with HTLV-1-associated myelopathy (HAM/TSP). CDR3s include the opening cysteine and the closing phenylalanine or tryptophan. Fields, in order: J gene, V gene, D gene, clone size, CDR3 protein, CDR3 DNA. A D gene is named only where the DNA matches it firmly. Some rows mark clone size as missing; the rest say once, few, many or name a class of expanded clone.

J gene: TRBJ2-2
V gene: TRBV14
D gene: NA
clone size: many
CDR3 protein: CASSQDYGGELFF
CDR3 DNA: TGTGCCAGCAGCCAAGATTACGGCGGGGAGCTGTTTTTT

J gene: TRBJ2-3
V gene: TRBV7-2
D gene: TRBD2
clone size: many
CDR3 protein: CASSLPSGGRPDTQYF
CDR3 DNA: TGTGCCAGCAGCCTACCCAGCGGGGGGAGGCCGGATACGCAGTATTTT

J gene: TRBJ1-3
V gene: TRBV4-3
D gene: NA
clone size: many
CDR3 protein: CASSQAQGPGNTIYF
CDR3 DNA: TGCGCCAGCAGCCAAGCTCAGGGTCCTGGAAACACCATATATTTT

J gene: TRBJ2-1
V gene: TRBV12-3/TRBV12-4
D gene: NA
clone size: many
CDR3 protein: CASSPGVKEFF
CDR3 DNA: TGTGCCAGCAGCCCCGGGGTTAAGGAGTTCTTC

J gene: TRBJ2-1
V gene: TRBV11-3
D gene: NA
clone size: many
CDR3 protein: CASSTVWGYPYNEQFF
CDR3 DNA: TGTGCCAGCAGCACCGTATGGGGCTACCCCTACAATGAGCAGTTCTTC

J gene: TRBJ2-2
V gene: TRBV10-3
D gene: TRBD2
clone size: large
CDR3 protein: CAISESGLANTGELFF
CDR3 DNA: TGTGCCATCAGTGAGTCGGGACTAGCGAACACCGGGGAGCTGTTTTTT

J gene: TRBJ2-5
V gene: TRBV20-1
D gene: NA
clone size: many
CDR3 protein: CSARDLVRETQYF
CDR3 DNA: TGCAGTGCTAGAGACCTTGTGAGAGAGACCCAGTACTTC

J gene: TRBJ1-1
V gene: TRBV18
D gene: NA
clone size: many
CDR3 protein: CASSQSSMNTEAFF
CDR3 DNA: TGTGCCAGCTCACAAAGTTCAATGAACACTGAAGCTTTCTTT

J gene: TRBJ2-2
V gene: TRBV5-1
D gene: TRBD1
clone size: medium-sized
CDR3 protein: CASSQQGAGNTGELFF
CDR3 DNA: TGCGCCAGCAGCCAACAGGGGGCGGGGAACACCGGGGAGCTGTTTTTT

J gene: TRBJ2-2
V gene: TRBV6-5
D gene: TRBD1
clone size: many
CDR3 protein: CASSYPGQGAAVGGELFF
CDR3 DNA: TGTGCCAGCAGTTACCCCGGGCAGGGGGCGGCAGTTGGCGGGGAGCTGTTTTTT

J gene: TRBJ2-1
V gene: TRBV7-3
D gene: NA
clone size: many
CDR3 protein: CASSFRRDLNEQFF
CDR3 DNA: TGTGCCAGCAGCTTCCGACGGGACCTGAATGAGCAGTTCTTC

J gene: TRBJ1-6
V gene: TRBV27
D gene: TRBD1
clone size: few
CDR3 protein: CASADGTGGSPLHF
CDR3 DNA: TGTGCCAGCGCAGACGGGACAGGGGGTTCACCCCTCCACTTT

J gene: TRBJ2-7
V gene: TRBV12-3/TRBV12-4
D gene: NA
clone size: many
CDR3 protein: CASSLARGAKGSYEQYF
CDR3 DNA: TGTGCCAGCAGTTTAGCGCGAGGGGCGAAAGGCTCCTACGAGCAGTACTTC

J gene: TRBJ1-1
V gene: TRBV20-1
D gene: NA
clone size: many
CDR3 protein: CSALRNTEAFF
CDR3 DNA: TGCAGTGCTCTAAGGAACACTGAAGCTTTCTTT

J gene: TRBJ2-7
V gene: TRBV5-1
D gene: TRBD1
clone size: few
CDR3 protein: CASSRWDRTSYEQYF
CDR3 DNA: TGCGCCAGCAGCAGGTGGGACAGGACTTCTTACGAGCAGTACTTC

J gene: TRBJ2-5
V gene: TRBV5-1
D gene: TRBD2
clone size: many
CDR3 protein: CASSFWGGDQETQYF
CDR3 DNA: TGCGCCAGCAGCTTTTGGGGGGGGGATCAAGAGACCCAGTACTTC

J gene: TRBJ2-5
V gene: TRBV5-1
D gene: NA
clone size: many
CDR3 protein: CASSLGVAQETQYF
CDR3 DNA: TGCGCCAGCAGCTTGGGTGTTGCTCAAGAGACCCAGTACTTC

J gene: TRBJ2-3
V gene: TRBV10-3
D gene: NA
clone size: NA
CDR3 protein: CAIRVDGDTQYF
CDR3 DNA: TGTGCCATCAGGGTCGACGGAGATACGCAGTATTTT